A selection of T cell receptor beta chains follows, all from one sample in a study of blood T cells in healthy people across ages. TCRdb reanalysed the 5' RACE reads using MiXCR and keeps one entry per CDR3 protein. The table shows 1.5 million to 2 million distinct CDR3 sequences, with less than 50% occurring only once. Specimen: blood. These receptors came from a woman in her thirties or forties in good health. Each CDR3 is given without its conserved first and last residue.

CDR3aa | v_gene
SVGLLHTDTQY | TRBV29-1
ASSRRQGRRQPQH | TRBV28
ASSLGEGWSYGYT | TRBV7-8
ASSLQVPGANVLT | TRBV7-3
ASSLLGGDNYNEQF | TRBV27
ASSLRGGGQGGTQY | TRBV7-2
ASRRDIYNEQF | TRBV6-5
SVLGGEGEYEQY | TRBV29-1
ASSSDIISLWGYT | TRBV5-5
ASSYRGESVKNIQY | TRBV6-6
SGEGGFQTSANEKTQY | TRBV29-1
ASSPPTGGNNEQF | TRBV28
SVRDRGRETQY | TRBV29-1
ASSLGTGDGYT | TRBV7-2
ASSTQVFVATQY | TRBV14
ASKGSLDTEAF | TRBV13
ASSLVYGNYEQY | TRBV7-2
ASSMSRRGLQETQY | TRBV7-3
ASAWLENEKLF | TRBV6-5
ASSRGLGGTEQF | TRBV5-1
ASSSEYMNTEAF | TRBV6-1
ASSSTGYRHGYT | TRBV28
ASSVETRLAHFPDTQY | TRBV9
ASSLDGNFYEQY | TRBV7-2
ASSQGGSQADTQY | TRBV4-3
ASSLVPGISTDTQY | TRBV7-2
ASSPGQDTYEQY | TRBV13
SARNSGGYNEQF | TRBV20-1
ASSQESRGGNYEQF | TRBV4-1
ASSGQYRPQH | TRBV12-3/TRBV12-4
ASSPGLRPYEQY | TRBV7-2
SRLGAANTEAF | TRBV20-1
ASALLAGPYNEQF | TRBV5-1
ASSEQGRNQPQH | TRBV11-1
ASSSGPQGGPNYGYT | TRBV4-2
ASSSRTSGRQDTQY | TRBV7-9
ASSLRGEVTEAF | TRBV5-6
ASSQVTGSSYEQY | TRBV4-2
ASSSRPMGQGAYEQY | TRBV27
ASSGDRADYGYT | TRBV6-4
ASSSAQRYEQY | TRBV7-2
ASSYVKRARGGDTEAF | TRBV6-5